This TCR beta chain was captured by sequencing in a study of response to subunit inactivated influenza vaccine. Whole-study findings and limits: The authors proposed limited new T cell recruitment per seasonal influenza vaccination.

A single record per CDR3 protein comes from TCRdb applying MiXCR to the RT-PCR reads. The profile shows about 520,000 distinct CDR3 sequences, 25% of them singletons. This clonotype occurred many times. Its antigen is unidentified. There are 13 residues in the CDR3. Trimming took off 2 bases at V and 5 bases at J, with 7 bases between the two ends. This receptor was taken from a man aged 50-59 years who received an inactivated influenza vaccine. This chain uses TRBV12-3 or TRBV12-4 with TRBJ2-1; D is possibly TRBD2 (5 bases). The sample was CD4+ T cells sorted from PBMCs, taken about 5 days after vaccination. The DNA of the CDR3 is TGTGCCAGCAGTTTAAGCGGAAACAATGAGCAGTTCTTC. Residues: CASSLSGNNEQFF.